This T cell receptor beta chain was found in a study of blood T cell repertoires in COVID-19. Study-level background: The study drew acute and convalescent COVID-19 samples from the United States, Italy and Spain.

As processed by the authors: Nucleated cell counts were estimated from reference gene primer amplification. Some clones are missing from TCRdb's copy, which holds only in-frame ones; the method was immunoSEQ multiplex PCR. That table gives V, J and clone size, and the DNA gave D and trimming. Here the sample spans under 250,000 clones, 80% to 90% being singletons. V lost 0 bases, J lost 10 bases, and 13 bases lay in between. CDR1 is SGHVS and CDR2 is FNYEAQ in the germline V gene. The CDR3 contains 15 residues. The chain is built from TRBV7-6 and TRBJ1-6; tentative D call: TRBD1 (5 bases). Sequencing was done on a sample of peripheral blood. The sequence derives from a man aged 45 to 65 with acute or convalescent COVID-19. DNA for the CDR3: TGTGCCAGCAGCTTAGCAGGCCAGGGAAGGTCACCCCTCCACTTT. It codes for CASSLAGQGRSPLHF.